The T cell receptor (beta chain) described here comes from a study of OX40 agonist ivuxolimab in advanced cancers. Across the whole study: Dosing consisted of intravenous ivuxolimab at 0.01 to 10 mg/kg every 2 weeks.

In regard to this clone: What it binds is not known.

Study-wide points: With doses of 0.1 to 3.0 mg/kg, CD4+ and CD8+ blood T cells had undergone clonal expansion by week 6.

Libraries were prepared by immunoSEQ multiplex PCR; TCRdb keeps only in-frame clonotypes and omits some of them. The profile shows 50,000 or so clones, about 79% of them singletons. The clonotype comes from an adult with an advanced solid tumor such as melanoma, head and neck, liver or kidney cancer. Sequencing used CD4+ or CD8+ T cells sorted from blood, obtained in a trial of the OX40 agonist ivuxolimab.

The CDR3, as DNA: TGTGCCAGCAGTTACTCACCGGACAGGGCCGGCACCTTC. It codes for CASSYSPDRAGTF. The chain recombines TRBV6-5 with TRBJ1-2; the match to TRBD1 covers 8 bases. Per the germline V gene, CDR1 is MNHEY and CDR2 is SVGAGI. This CDR3 has 13 amino acids. Trimming cost V 0 bases and J 13 bases; bases outside gene matches: 7.